These T cell receptor beta chains were read from a single sample in a study of T cell repertoires in cytomegalovirus infection. No antigens are known for them. TCRdb reanalysed the reads using MiXCR and keeps one entry per CDR3 protein. The repertoire includes 100,000 to 150,000 distinct CDR3 sequences, 20% to 30% of them detected once, and 34% sits in the top ten. Sequenced: PBMCs, sequenced either directly or after in vitro stimulation (not recorded which). All receptors come from a human donor in good health (CMV status not recorded). Some clones in this sample may be carry-over from other donors' samples. Each CDR3 is given with its conserved first and last residue. Each record gives: D gene, J gene, V gene, clone size, CDR3 protein, CDR3 DNA. D genes are given only for firm matches. Size is stated for part of the rows, as once, few or many counts, or as a class when the clone is expanded.

NA TRBJ1-1 TRBV9 few CASSVGGTLAEAFF TGTGCCAGCAGCGTAGGTGGGACTCTTGCTGAAGCTTTCTTT
NA TRBJ1-1 TRBV7-9 NA CVSSRGRGAFF TGTGTCAGCAGCCGAGGCCGAGGAGCTTTCTTT
NA TRBJ1-2 TRBV19 NA CASSPPALGNGYTF TGTGCCAGTAGTCCCCCAGCTCTCGGTAATGGCTACACCTTC
NA TRBJ2-1 TRBV27 few CASSLEPRWHEQFF TGTGCCAGCAGTTTAGAGCCTAGATGGCATGAGCAGTTCTTC
TRBD2 TRBJ2-7 TRBV20-1 many CSARPITSGSVYEQYF TGCAGTGCTAGACCTATTACTAGCGGGAGTGTCTACGAGCAGTACTTC
NA TRBJ2-6 TRBV7-9 few CASNDPGSGANVLTF TGTGCCAGCAACGATCCGGGGTCAGGGGCCAACGTCCTGACTTTC
TRBD2 TRBJ2-1 TRBV7-8 NA CASSFTSSGRANNYNEQFF TGTGCCAGCAGCTTCACCAGTAGCGGGAGGGCAAATAATTACAATGAGCAGTTCTTC
NA TRBJ1-5 TRBV5-8 few CASSPGVRNQPQHF TGTGCCAGCAGCCCAGGGGTACGCAATCAGCCCCAGCATTTT
NA TRBJ2-1 TRBV20-1 NA CSASLYSDEQFF TGCAGTGCTAGTCTGTACAGCGATGAGCAGTTCTTC
TRBD1 TRBJ1-6 TRBV20-1 NA CSARNRDRNLKNSPLHF TGCAGTGCCAGAAACAGGGACAGAAATTTAAAAAATTCACCCCTCCACTTT
TRBD1 TRBJ1-3 TRBV19 many CASSIVSSDRGQFGNTIYF TGTGCCAGTAGTATAGTCTCATCCGACAGGGGGCAGTTCGGAAACACCATATATTTT
NA TRBJ1-2 TRBV6-5 few CASSYDGRKYGYTF TGTGCCAGCAGTTACGATGGCAGAAAGTATGGCTACACCTTC
NA TRBJ2-1 TRBV6-2/TRBV6-3 NA CASRPTTYNEQFF TGTGCCAGCAGGCCGACTACATACAATGAGCAGTTCTTC
TRBD2 TRBJ2-2 TRBV18 few CASSQRTSGAGELFF TGTGCCAGCTCACAGAGGACTAGCGGTGCCGGGGAGCTGTTTTTT
TRBD2 TRBJ2-2 TRBV4-3 many CASSPGLAGGELFF TGCGCCAGCAGCCCGGGACTAGCGGGCGGGGAGCTGTTTTTT
NA TRBJ2-1 TRBV7-2 NA CASSPKVGNEQFF TGTGCCAGCAGCCCCAAGGTGGGGAATGAGCAGTTCTTC
TRBD2 TRBJ2-1 TRBV7-6 many CASSPEGTSSYNEQFF TGTGCCAGCAGCCCCGAGGGGACTAGCTCCTACAATGAGCAGTTCTTC
TRBD1 TRBJ2-7 TRBV25-1 NA CASSAQPGQGALSAFEQYF TGTGCCAGCAGTGCTCAACCGGGACAGGGGGCTCTTTCTGCCTTCGAGCAGTACTTC
TRBD2 TRBJ2-1 TRBV7-6 NA CASSYSSGRSSYNEQFF TGTGCCAGCAGCTATAGTAGCGGGAGGAGCTCCTACAATGAGCAGTTCTTC
TRBD1 TRBJ1-1 TRBV5-6 few CASSLGTGRRDTEAFF TGTGCCAGCAGCTTGGGGACAGGGCGACGGGACACTGAAGCTTTCTTT
TRBD1 TRBJ1-1 TRBV12-3/TRBV12-4 few CASSPTGVATEAFF TGTGCCAGCAGTCCCACAGGGGTGGCCACTGAAGCTTTCTTT
NA TRBJ2-5 TRBV7-2 many CASRRLLTVQETQYF TGTGCCAGCAGGCGCCTGCTGACAGTACAAGAGACCCAGTACTTC
NA TRBJ2-2 TRBV4-1 NA CASSQVSGELFF TGCGCCAGCAGCCAAGTTTCCGGGGAGCTGTTTTTT
NA TRBJ2-1 TRBV7-9 few CASSPSYYNEQFF TGTGCCAGCAGCCCAAGTTATTACAATGAGCAGTTCTTC
NA TRBJ2-3 TRBV7-3 NA CASSPGGPTALGTQYF TGTGCCAGCAGCCCGGGGGGCCCTACGGCCCTGGGTACGCAGTATTTT
NA TRBJ2-3 TRBV7-6 few CASSLRPTDPGRDTQYF TGTGCCAGCAGCTTACGACCGACCGACCCAGGTAGAGATACGCAGTATTTT
TRBD1 TRBJ2-1 TRBV24-1 NA CATSDRQGGAYNEQFF TGTGCCACCAGTGATCGACAGGGGGGAGCCTACAATGAGCAGTTCTTC
TRBD1 TRBJ2-7 TRBV10-3 NA CATTGARGEQYF TGTGCCACGACAGGGGCCCGTGGCGAGCAGTACTTC
TRBD2 TRBJ2-3 TRBV7-2 many CASSLPLTSGNTDTQYF TGTGCCAGCAGCTTACCCCTGACTAGCGGAAACACAGATACGCAGTATTTT
NA TRBJ2-1 TRBV15 NA CATSNLAQNEQFF TGTGCCACCAGCAATCTCGCCCAGAATGAGCAGTTCTTC
NA TRBJ1-2 TRBV7-2 few CASSFVGEGRVTF TGTGCCAGCAGCTTCGTAGGGGAAGGGAGGGTCACCTTC
TRBD2 TRBJ2-1 TRBV7-2 many CASAPRTSTNNEQFF TGTGCCAGCGCTCCTCGGACTAGCACTAACAATGAGCAGTTCTTC
TRBD2 TRBJ2-3 TRBV27 many CASSRSGSTDTQYF TGTGCCAGCAGTCGTAGCGGGAGCACAGATACGCAGTATTTT
NA TRBJ2-7 TRBV28 NA CASSVPGYEQYF TGTGCCAGCAGCGTCCCGGGCTACGAGCAGTACTTC
TRBD2 TRBJ2-3 TRBV24-1 few CATSDSGTSGMFDTQYF TGTGCCACCAGTGATTCGGGGACTAGCGGGATGTTTGATACGCAGTATTTT
NA TRBJ1-3 TRBV7-2 NA CASSALQGNTIFF TGTGCCAGCAGCGCCCTGCAAGGAAACACCATATTTTTT
TRBD1 TRBJ1-2 TRBV7-2 NA CASSHGDRGYGYTF TGTGCCAGCAGCCATGGGGACAGGGGCTATGGCTACACCTTC
TRBD1 TRBJ2-2 TRBV7-2 few CASSLTGGITGELFF TGTGCCAGCAGCTTAACAGGGGGCATCACCGGGGAGCTGTTTTTT
TRBD2 TRBJ2-3 TRBV10-1 many CASSVAGGTDTQYF TGCGCCAGCAGTGTAGCGGGAGGTACAGATACGCAGTATTTT
NA TRBJ2-2 TRBV7-2 few CASKKGANTGELFF TGTGCCAGCAAGAAAGGCGCGAACACCGGGGAGCTGTTTTTT
TRBD2 TRBJ2-3 TRBV11-2 few CASSLRTSGDTDTQYF TGTGCCAGCAGCTTACGGACTAGCGGAGACACAGATACGCAGTATTTT
NA TRBJ2-5 TRBV2 few CASSEDSYGTQYF TGTGCCAGCAGTGAAGATTCGTACGGGACCCAGTACTTC